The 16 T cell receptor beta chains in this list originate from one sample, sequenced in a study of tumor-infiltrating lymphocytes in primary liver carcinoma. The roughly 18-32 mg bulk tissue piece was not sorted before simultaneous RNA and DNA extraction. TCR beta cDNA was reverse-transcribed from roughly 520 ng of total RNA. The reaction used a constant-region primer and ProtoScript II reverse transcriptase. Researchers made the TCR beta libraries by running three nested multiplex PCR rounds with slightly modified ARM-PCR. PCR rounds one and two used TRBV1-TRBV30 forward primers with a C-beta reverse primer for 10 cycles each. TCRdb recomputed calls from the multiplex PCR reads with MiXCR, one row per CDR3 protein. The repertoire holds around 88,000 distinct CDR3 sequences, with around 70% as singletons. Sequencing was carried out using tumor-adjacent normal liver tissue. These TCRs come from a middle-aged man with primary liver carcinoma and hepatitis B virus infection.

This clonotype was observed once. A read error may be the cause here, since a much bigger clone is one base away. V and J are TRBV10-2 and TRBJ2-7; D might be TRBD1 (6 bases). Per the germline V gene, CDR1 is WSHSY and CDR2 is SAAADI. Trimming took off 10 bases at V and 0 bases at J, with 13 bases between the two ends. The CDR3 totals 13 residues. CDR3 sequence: CATARGNSYEQYF. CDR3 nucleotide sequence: TGCGCCACCGCCAGGGGCAACTCCTACGAGCAGTACTTC.

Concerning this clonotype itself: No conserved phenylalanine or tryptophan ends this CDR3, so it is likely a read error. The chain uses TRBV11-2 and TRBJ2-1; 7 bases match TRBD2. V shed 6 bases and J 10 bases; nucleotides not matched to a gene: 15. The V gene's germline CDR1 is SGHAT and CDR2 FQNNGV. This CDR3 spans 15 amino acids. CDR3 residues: CASSRRGAGVGEQFI. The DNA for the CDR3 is TGTGCCAGCAGTAGACGGGGTGCGGGAGTCGGGGAGCAGTTCATC.

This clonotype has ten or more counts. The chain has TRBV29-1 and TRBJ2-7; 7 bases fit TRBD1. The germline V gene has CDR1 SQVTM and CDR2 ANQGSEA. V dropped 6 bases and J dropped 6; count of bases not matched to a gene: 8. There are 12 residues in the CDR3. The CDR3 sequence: CSVRFDRAEQYF. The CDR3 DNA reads TGCAGCGTGAGATTCGACAGGGCCGAGCAGTACTTC.

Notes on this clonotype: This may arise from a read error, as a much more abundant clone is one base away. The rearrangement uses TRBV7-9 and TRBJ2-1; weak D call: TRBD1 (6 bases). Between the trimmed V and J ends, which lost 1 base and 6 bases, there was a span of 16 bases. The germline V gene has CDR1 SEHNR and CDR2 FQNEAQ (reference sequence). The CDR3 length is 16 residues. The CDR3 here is CASSLGAWGQTNEQFF. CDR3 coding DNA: TGTGCCAGCAGCTTAGGAGCCTGGGGGCAGACCAATGAGCAGTTCTTC.

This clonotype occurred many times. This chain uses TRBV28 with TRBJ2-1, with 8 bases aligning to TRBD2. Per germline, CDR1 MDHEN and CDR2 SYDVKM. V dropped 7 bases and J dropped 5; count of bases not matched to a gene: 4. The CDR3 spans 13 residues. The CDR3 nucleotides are TGTGCCAGCAAAGAAGCGGGGGACAATGAGCAGTTCTTC. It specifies CASKEAGDNEQFF.

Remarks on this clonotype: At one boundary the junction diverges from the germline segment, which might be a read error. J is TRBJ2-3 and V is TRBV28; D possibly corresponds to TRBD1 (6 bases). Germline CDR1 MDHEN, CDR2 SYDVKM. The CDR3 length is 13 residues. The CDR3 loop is CASSLRGTDTLYF. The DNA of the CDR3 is TGTGCCAGCAGCCTCAGGGGCACAGATACGCTGTATTTT.

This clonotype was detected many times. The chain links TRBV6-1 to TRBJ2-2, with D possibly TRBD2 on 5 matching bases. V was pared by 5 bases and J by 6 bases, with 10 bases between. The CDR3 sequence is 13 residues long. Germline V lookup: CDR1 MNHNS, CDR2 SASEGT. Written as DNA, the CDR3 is TGTGCCAGCAGTCCAAGCGGTGCCGGGGAGCTGTTTTTT. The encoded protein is CASSPSGAGELFF.

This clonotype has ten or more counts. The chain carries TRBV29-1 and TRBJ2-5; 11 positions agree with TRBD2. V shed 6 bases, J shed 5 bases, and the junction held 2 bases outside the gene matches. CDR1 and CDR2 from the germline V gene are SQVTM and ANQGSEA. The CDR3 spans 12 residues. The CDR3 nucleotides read TGCAGCGTGTTAGCGGGAGGGGAGACCCAGTACTTC. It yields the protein CSVLAGGETQYF.

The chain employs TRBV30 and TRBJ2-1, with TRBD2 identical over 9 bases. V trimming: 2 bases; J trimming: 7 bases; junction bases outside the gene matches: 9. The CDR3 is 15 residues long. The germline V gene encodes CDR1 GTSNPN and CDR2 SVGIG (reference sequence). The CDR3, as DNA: TGTGCCTGGAGTTCGGAGGCGGGAGGGCCGAATGAGCAGTTCTTC. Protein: CAWSSEAGGPNEQFF. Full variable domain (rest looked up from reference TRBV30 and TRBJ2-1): SQTIHQWPATLVQPVGSPLSLECTVEGTSNPNLYWYRQAAGRGLQLLFYSVGIGQISSEVPQNLSASRPQDRQFILSSKKLLLSDSGFYLCAWSSEAGGPNEQFFGPGTRLTVL.

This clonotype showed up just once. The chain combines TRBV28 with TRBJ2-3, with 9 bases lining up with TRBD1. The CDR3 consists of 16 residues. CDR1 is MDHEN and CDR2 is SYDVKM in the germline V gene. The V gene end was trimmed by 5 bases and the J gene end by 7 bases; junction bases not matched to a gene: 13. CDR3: CASSLASRDRVNTQYF. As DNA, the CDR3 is TGTGCCAGCAGTCTCGCTAGCCGGGACAGGGTCAATACGCAGTATTTT.

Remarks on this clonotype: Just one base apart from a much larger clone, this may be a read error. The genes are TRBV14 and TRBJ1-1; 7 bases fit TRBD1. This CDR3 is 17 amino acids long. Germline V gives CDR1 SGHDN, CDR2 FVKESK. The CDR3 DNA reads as TGTGCCAGCAGCCAACCTGACAGGGAGTTCTTGAACACTGAAACTTTCTTT. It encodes CASSQPDREFLNTETFF.

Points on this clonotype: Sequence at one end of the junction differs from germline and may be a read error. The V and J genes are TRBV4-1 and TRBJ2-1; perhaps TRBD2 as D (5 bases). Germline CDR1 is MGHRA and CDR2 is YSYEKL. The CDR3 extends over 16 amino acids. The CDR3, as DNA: TGCGCCAGCAGCCAAGGCCCTGTGGACTCCTATAATGAGCAGTTCTTC. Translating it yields CASSQGPVDSYNEQFF.

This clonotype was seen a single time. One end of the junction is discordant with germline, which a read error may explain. The CDR3 loop is CASSLGTGTEQYF. For the CDR3, the DNA is TGTGCAAGCAGCTTAGGGACAGGTACCGAGCAGTACTTC. This chain joins TRBV7-8 and TRBJ2-7; TRBD1 matches 8 bases. Germline-derived CDR1 and CDR2 are SGHVS and FQNEAQ. The CDR3 spans 13 residues.

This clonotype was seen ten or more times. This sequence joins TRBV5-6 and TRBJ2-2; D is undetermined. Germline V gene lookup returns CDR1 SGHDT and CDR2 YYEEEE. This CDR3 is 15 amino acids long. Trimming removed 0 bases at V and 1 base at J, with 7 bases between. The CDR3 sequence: CASSLVGRNTGELFF. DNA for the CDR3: TGTGCCAGCAGCTTGGTTGGCAGGAACACCGGGGAGCTGTTTTTT.

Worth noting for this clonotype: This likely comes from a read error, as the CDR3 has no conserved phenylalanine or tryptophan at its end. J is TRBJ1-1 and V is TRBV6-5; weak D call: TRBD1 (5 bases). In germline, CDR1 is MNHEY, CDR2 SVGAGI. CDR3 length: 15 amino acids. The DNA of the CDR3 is TGTGCCAGCAGTTACTCGGCAGGGATGAACACTGTAGCTTTCTTA. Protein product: CASSYSAGMNTVAFL.

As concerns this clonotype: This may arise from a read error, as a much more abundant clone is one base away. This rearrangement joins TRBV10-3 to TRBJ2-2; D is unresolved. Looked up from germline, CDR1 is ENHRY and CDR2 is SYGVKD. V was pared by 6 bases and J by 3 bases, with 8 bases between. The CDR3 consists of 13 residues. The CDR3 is CAIRANDTGELFF. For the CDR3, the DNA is TGTGCCATCAGGGCGAATGACACCGGGGAGCTGTTTTTT.